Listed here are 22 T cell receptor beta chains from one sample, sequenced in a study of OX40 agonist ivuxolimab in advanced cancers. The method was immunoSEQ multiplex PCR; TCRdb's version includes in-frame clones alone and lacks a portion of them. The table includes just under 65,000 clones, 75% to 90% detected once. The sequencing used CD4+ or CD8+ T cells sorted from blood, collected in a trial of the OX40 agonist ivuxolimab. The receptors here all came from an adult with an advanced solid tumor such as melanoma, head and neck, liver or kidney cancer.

The CDR3 nucleotides are TGTGCCAGCAGCAAAGAAGAGAAGCGCTACCCGGTCAACTATGGCTACACCTTC. As protein: CASSKEEKRYPVNYGYTF. This chain connects TRBV21-1 to TRBJ1-2. TRBV21-1 represents a pseudogene. This CDR3 is 18 amino acids long.

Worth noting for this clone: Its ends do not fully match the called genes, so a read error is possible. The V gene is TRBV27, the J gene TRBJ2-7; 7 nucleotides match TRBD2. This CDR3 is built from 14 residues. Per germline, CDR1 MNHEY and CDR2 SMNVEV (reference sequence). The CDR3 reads CASRLAELSYEQYF. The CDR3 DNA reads TGCGCCAGCAGACTAGCCGAACTCTCCTACGAGCAGTACTTC.

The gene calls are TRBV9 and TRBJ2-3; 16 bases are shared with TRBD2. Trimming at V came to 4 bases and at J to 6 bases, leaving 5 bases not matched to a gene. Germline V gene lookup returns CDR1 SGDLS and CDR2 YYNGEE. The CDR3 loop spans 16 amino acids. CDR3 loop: CASSTGTSGGVDTQYF. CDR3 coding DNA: TGTGCCAGCAGCACCGGGACTAGCGGGGGGGTGGATACGCAGTATTTT. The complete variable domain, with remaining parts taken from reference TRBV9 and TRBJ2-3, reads DSGVTQTPKHLITATGQRVTLRCSPRSGDLSVYWYQQSLDQGLQFLIQYYNGEERAKGNILERFSAQQFPDLHSELNLSSLELGDSALYFCASSTGTSGGVDTQYFGPGTRLTVL.

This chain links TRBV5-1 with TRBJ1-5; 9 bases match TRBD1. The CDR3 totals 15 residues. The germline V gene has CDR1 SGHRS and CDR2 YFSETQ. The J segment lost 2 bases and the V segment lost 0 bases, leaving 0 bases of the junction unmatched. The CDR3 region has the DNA TGCGCCAGCAGCTTGGGGACAGGGGGCAATCAGCCCCAGCATTTT. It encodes CASSLGTGGNQPQHF.

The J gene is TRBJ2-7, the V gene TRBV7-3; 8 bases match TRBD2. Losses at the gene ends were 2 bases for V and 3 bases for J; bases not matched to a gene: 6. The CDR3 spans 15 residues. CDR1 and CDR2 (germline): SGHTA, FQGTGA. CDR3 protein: CASSLAGGRLYEQYF. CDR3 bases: TGTGCCAGCAGCTTAGCTGGCGGGAGGCTCTACGAGCAGTACTTC.

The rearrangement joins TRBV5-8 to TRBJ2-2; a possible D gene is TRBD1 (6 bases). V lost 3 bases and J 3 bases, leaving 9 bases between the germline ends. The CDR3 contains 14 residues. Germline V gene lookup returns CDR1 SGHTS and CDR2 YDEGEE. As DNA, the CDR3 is TGTGCCAGCAGCTACAGGGTGTACACCGGGGAGCTGTTTTTT. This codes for CASSYRVYTGELFF.

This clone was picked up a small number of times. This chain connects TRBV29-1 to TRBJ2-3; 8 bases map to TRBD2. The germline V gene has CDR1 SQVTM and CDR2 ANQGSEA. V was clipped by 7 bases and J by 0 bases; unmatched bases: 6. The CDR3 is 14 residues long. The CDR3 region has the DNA TGCAGCGCCGCCCCTAGCGGGAGCACAGATACGCAGTATTTT. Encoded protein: CSAAPSGSTDTQYF.

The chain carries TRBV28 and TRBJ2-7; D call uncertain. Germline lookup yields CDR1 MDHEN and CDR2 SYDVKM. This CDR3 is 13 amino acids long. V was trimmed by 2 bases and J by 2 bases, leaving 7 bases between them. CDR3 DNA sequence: TGTGCCAGCAGTTTACACACGCCCTACGAGCAGTACTTC. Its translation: CASSLHTPYEQYF.

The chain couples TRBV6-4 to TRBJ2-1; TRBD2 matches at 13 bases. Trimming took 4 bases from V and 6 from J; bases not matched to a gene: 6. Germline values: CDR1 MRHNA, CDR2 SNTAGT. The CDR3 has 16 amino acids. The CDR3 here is CASSGPGTSGTNEQFF. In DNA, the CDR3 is TGTGCCAGCAGTGGCCCCGGGACTAGCGGGACCAATGAGCAGTTCTTC.

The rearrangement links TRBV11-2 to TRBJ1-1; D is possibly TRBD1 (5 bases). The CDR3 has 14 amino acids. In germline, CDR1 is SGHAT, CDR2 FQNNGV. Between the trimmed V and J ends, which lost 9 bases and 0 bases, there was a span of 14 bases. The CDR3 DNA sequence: TGTGCCAGTTCGGGGGGAGTCCTGAACACTGAAGCTTTCTTT. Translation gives CASSGGVLNTEAFF.

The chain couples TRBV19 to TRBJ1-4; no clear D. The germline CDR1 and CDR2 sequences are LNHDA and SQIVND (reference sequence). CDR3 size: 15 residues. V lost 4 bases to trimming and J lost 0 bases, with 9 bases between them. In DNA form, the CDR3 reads TGTGCCAGTAGTACCGGATTCACAACTAATGAAAAACTGTTTTTT. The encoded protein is CASSTGFTTNEKLFF.

The CDR3 DNA reads TGTGCCAGCAGCGCCGGACTAGCAGCCACGCAGTATTTT. Encoded protein: CASSAGLAATQYF. The V gene is TRBV2, the J gene TRBJ2-3; 8 bases are shared with TRBD2. Germline V gene lookup returns CDR1 SNHLY and CDR2 FYNNEI. V was clipped by 6 bases and J by 9 bases; unmatched bases: 8. The CDR3 extends over 13 amino acids.

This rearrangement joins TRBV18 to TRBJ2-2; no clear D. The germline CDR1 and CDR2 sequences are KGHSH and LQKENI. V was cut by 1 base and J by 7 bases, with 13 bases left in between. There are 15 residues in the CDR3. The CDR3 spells CASSPLWAESGELFF. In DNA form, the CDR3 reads TGTGCCAGCTCACCACTCTGGGCTGAGAGCGGGGAGCTGTTTTTT.

CDR3 protein: CASSHLVWGEPLNTEAFF. The CDR3 nucleotides read TGTGCCAGCAGTCATCTCGTTTGGGGAGAACCTCTGAACACTGAAGCTTTCTTT. The chain recombines TRBV28 with TRBJ1-1; no clear D gene. The CDR3 runs 18 residues. Germline CDR1 MDHEN, CDR2 SYDVKM. Between the trimmed V and J ends, which lost 5 bases and 0 bases, there was a span of 22 bases. The full variable domain, its missing parts supplied by reference TRBV28 and TRBJ1-1, is DVKVTQSSRYLVKRTGEKVFLECVQDMDHENMFWYRQDPGLGLRLIYFSYDVKMKEKGDIPEGYSVSREKKERFSLILESASTNQTSMYLCASSHLVWGEPLNTEAFFGQGTRLTVV.

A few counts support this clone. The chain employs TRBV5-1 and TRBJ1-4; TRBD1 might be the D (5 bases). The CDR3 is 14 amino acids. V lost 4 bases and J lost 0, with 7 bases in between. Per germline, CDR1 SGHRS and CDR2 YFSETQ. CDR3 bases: TGCGCCAGCAGCCGAGGGGCAACTAATGAAAAACTGTTTTTT. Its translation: CASSRGATNEKLFF.

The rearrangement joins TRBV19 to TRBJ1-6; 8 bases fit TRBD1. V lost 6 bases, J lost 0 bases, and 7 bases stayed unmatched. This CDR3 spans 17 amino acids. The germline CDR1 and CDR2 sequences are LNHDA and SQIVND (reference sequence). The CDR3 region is CASSRWTGSSYNSPLHF. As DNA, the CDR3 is TGTGCCAGTAGCCGGTGGACAGGGAGCTCCTATAATTCACCCCTCCACTTT.

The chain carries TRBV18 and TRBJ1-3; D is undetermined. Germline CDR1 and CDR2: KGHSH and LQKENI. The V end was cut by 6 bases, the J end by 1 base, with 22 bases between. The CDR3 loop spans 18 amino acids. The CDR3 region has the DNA TGTGCCAGCTCGCCTCGCCCCTCAGAGGAATTTTCTGGAAACACCATATATTTT. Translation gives CASSPRPSEEFSGNTIYF.

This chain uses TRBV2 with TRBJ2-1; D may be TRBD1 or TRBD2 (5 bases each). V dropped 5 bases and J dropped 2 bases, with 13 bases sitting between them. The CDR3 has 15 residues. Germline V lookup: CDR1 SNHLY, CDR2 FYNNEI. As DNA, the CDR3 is TGTGCCAGCAGTTATCCCGAGGGGACCTACAATGAGCAGTTCTTC. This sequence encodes CASSYPEGTYNEQFF.

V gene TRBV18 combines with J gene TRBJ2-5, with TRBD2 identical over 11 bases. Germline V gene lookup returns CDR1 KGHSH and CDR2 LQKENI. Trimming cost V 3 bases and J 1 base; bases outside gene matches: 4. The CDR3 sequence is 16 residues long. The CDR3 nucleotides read TGTGCCAGCTCACCGACTAGCGGGGTACTCCAAGAGACCCAGTACTTC. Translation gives CASSPTSGVLQETQYF.

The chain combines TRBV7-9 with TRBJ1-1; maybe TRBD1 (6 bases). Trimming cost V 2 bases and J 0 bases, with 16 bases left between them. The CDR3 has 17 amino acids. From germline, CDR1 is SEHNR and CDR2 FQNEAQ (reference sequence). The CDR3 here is CASSLLMKGTLNTEAFF. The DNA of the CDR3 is TGTGCCAGCAGCTTATTGATGAAAGGGACACTGAACACTGAAGCTTTCTTT.

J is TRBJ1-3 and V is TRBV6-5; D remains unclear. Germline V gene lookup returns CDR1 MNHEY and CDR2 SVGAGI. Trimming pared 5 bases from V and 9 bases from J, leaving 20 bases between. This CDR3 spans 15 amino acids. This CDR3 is CASSPRKDGFSTIYF. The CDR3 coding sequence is TGTGCCAGCAGTCCCCGTAAGGACGGATTCAGCACCATATATTTT.

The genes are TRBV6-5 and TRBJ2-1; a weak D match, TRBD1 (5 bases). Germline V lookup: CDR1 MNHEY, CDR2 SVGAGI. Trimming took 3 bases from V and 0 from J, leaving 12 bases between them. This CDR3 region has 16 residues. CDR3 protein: CASSYWGPLSYNEQFF. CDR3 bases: TGTGCCAGCAGTTATTGGGGCCCCCTCTCCTACAATGAGCAGTTCTTC.